This TCR beta chain was identified in a study of cytomegalovirus exposure and HLA in healthy donors. Produced via immunoSEQ multiplex PCR; TCRdb's table is partial and in-frame only. The repertoire holds 180,000 or so clones, with approximately 87% as singletons. Study results and limitations: The classifier reportedly diagnosed cytomegalovirus status with high sensitivity and specificity.

V lost 3 bases and J 0 bases, leaving 5 bases between the germline ends. Germline loops: CDR1 MNHEY, CDR2 SMNVEV (reference sequence). The CDR3 runs to 14 residues. Comments on this clone: What it recognizes is unknown.

The source material was PBMCs. This sequence originates from a woman aged 25 to 39 in good health and CMV-seronegative. The V gene is TRBV27, the J gene TRBJ2-2; no clear D gene. This chain's CDR3 is CASSFLSNTGELFF. The CDR3 nucleotides read TGTGCCAGCAGTTTTCTCTCGAACACCGGGGAGCTGTTTTTT.